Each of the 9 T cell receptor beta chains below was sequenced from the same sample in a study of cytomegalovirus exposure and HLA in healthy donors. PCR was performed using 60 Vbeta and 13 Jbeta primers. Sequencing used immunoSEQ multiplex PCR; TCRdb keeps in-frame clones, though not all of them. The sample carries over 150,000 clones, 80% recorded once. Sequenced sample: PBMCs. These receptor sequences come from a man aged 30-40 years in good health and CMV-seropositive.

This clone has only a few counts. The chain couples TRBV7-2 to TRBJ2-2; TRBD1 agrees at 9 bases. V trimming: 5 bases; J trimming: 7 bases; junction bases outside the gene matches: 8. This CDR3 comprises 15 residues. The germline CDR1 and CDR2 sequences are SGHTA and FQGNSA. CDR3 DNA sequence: TGTGCCAGCAGCACGGACAGGGGAGTCGTCGGGGAGCTGTTTTTT. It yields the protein CASSTDRGVVGELFF.

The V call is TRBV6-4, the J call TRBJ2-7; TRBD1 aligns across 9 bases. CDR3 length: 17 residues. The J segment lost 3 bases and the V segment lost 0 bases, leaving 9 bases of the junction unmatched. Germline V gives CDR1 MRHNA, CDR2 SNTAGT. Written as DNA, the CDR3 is TGTGCCAGCAGTGACTCTTGGGACAGGGTGCTTGGCTACGAGCAGTACTTC. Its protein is CASSDSWDRVLGYEQYF.

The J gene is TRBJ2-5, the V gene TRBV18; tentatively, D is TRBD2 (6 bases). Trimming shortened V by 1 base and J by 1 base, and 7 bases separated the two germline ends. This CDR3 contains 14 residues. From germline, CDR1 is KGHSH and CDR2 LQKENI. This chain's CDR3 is CASSPRSGQETQYF. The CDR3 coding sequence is TGTGCCAGCTCACCACGTAGCGGCCAAGAGACCCAGTACTTC.

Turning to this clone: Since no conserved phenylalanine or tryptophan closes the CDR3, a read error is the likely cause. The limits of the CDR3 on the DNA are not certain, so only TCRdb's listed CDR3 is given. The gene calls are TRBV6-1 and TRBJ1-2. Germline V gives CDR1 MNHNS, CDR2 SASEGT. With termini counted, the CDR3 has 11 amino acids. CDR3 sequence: CASTRSGTPQV.

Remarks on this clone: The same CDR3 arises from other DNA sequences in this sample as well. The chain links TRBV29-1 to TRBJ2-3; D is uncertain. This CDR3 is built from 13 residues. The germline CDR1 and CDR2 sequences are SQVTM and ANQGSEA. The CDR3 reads CSVLGRLADTQYF. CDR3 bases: TGCAGTGTTTTGGGCCGTCTCGCAGATACGCAGTATTTT.

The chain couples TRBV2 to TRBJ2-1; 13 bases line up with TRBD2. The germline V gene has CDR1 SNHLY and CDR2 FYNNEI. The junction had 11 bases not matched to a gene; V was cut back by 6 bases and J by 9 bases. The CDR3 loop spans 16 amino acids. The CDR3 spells CASRRTSGRLRSEQFF. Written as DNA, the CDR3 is TGTGCCAGCAGGAGGACTAGCGGGAGACTTCGTAGTGAGCAGTTCTTC.

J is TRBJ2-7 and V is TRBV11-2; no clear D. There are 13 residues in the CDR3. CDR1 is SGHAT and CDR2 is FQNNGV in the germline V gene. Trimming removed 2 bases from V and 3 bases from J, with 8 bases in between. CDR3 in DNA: TGTGCCAGCAGCTTACCACATTACTACGAGCAGTACTTC. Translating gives CASSLPHYYEQYF.

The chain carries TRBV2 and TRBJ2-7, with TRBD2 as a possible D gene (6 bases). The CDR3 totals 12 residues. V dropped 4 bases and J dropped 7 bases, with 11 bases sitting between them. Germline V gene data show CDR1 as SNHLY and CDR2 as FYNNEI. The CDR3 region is CASSVRDLEQYF. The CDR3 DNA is TGTGCCAGCAGTGTAAGGGACTTAGAGCAGTACTTC.

The CDR3 sequence is CASSLVPGATNEKLFF. The DNA of the CDR3 is TGTGCCAGCAGCTTGGTGCCGGGGGCAACTAATGAAAAACTGTTTTTT. The genes are TRBV5-4 and TRBJ1-4; a possible D gene is TRBD1 (5 bases). V lost 0 bases, J lost 0 bases, and 9 bases lay in between. The length of the CDR3 is 16 residues. CDR1 is SGHNT and CDR2 is YYREEE in the germline V gene (reference sequence).